One sample yielded the 5 T cell receptor beta chains listed below, sequenced in a study of T cell responses to AZD1222 COVID-19 vaccine. Sequenced by immunoSEQ multiplex PCR; TCRdb stores in-frame clones only, minus some. In the table there are under 95,000 clones, roughly 87% of which are singletons. Sequenced material: peripheral blood, taken 28 days after the second AZD1222 dose. These receptors all stem from an adult who received the AZD1222 COVID-19 vaccine.

The rearrangement links TRBV2 to TRBJ1-5; the D gene is possibly TRBD1 (6 bases). Between the trimmed V and J ends, which lost 1 base and 6 bases, there was a span of 10 bases. The germline gives CDR1 SNHLY, CDR2 FYNNEI. The CDR3 consists of 14 residues. The CDR3 DNA sequence: TGTGCCAGCAGTGAAGACAGGGTTGGTCAGCCCCAGCATTTT. Protein product: CASSEDRVGQPQHF. Combining the CDR3 with reference TRBV2 and TRBJ1-5 gives the whole variable domain EPEVTQTPSHQVTQMGQEVILRCVPISNHLYFYWYRQILGQKVEFLVSFYNNEISEKSEIFDDQFSVERPDGSNFTLKIRSTKLEDSAMYFCASSEDRVGQPQHFGDGTRLSIL.

The J gene is TRBJ1-2, the V gene TRBV3-1 (or the pseudogene TRBV3-2); 9 bases fit TRBD1. CDR3 length: 15 residues. The junction had 8 bases not matched to a gene; V was cut back by 5 bases and J by 4 bases. The germline V gene has CDR1 LGHDT and CDR2 YNNKEL (reference sequence). In nucleotides, the CDR3 is TGTGCCAGCAGCACCTGGACAGGGGTGGGCTATGGCTACACCTTC. Protein: CASSTWTGVGYGYTF.

This rearrangement joins TRBV6-6 to TRBJ1-6, with D perhaps matching TRBD1 (5 bases). The CDR3 has 15 amino acids. V lost 2 bases, J lost 8 bases, and 13 bases lay in between. In germline, CDR1 is MNHNY, CDR2 SVGAGI (reference sequence). CDR3 in DNA: TGTGCCAGCAGTTACGCGGGCAGGGCCGATTCACCCCTCCACTTT. It is translated as CASSYAGRADSPLHF.

The CDR3 DNA follows: TGCCCCACCAGCCAACTCCCTCTACTCGGGGGGGGGCTCCCCCATGAGCAGTTCTTC. As protein: CPTSQLPLLGGGLPHEQFF. The chain joins TRBV4-1 to TRBJ2-1; 8 positions match TRBD2. The CDR3 is 19 amino acids. Germline CDR1 and CDR2: MGHRA and YSYEKL.

The chain carries TRBV4-3 and TRBJ2-3; 9 bases map to TRBD1. CDR1 LGHNA and CDR2 YSLEER come from the germline V gene. With 2 bases clipped from V and 5 bases from J, the junction kept 11 bases outside the gene matches. The CDR3 extends over 17 amino acids. CDR3 region: CASSQSRDRVVIDTQYF. The CDR3 DNA sequence: TGCGCCAGCAGCCAAAGTAGGGACAGGGTTGTGATAGATACGCAGTATTTT.